Shown below are 18 T cell receptor beta chains from a single sample sequenced in a study of blood T cell repertoires in COVID-19. Assay: immunoSEQ multiplex PCR; the TCRdb copy retains only in-frame clones and omits some. The sample records more than 200,000 clones, about nine tenths being singletons. Input material: peripheral blood. These receptor sequences come from a man aged 45 to 65 with COVID-19, enrolled during active disease.

This chain uses TRBV19 with TRBJ2-3; tentative D call: TRBD1 (6 bases). Germline assignment: CDR1 LNHDA and CDR2 SQIVND (reference sequence). This CDR3 comprises 15 residues. CDR3 residues: CACSLGTRYTDTQYF. The CDR3 nucleotides read TGTGCTTGCAGTCTAGGGACAAGATACACAGATACGCAGTATTTT.

This clone appeared a few times. V is TRBV28 and J is TRBJ2-7; D is perhaps TRBD1 (6 bases). The CDR3 has 15 residues. V was trimmed by 6 bases and J by 1 base, leaving 16 bases between them. Germline lookup yields CDR1 MDHEN and CDR2 SYDVKM. The CDR3 spells CASRSSGTPSYEQYF. DNA of the CDR3: TGTGCCAGCAGATCCTCCGGGACACCTTCCTACGAGCAGTACTTC.

The chain joins TRBV5-1 to TRBJ2-5; 8 bases fit TRBD1. The ends lost 3 bases at V and 0 bases at J; junction bases unmatched: 1. CDR3 length equals 14 residues. CDR1 is SGHRS, CDR2 YFSETQ, per germline. CDR3 sequence (DNA): TGCGCCAGCAGCTGGGGACAGGACCAAGAGACCCAGTACTTC. The encoded protein is CASSWGQDQETQYF. Variable domain in full (rest from reference TRBV5-1 and TRBJ2-5): KAGVTQTPRYLIKTRGQQVTLSCSPISGHRSVSWYQQTPGQGLQFLFEYFSETQRNKGNFPGRFSGRQFSNSRSEMNVSTLELGDSALYLCASSWGQDQETQYFGPGTRLLVL.

The CDR3 region has the DNA TGTGCCAGCAGCTACAGACTAGCGGGGGGGCCGAACGGGGAGCTGTTTTTT. Translation: CASSYRLAGGPNGELFF. The V gene is TRBV4-2, the J gene TRBJ2-2; 14 positions agree with TRBD2. V shed 5 bases and J 7 bases; nucleotides not matched to a gene: 9. Germline V gene sequence: CDR1 LGHNA, CDR2 YNFKEQ. There are 17 residues in the CDR3.

This clone was observed a few times. The chain has TRBV25-1 and TRBJ1-6, with TRBD1 as a possible D gene (5 bases). Germline V gives CDR1 MGHDK, CDR2 SYGVNS. This CDR3 contains 15 residues. V was shortened by 6 bases and J by 7 bases, with 16 bases between the two germline ends. Here the CDR3 DNA reads TGTGCCAGCAGCCTCGAGAGCAAGGGGAATTCACCCCTCCACTTT. Its protein product is CASSLESKGNSPLHF.

The rearrangement uses TRBV5-1 and TRBJ2-7, with 7 bases identical to TRBD2. V trimming: 3 bases; J trimming: 0 bases; junction bases outside the gene matches: 3. Germline V gives CDR1 SGHRS, CDR2 YFSETQ. The CDR3 length is 14 residues. The CDR3 spells CASSWGGNSYEQYF. The CDR3 nucleotides are TGCGCCAGCAGCTGGGGAGGGAACTCCTACGAGCAGTACTTC.

The V call is TRBV5-1, the J call TRBJ1-5; the D gene is possibly TRBD1 (5 bases). The CDR3 has 15 amino acids. V was shortened by 4 bases and J by 4 bases, with 15 bases between the two germline ends. CDR1 SGHRS and CDR2 YFSETQ come from the germline V gene. This chain's CDR3 is CASSVGAGENQPQHF. The CDR3 coding sequence is TGCGCCAGCAGCGTTGGGGCCGGAGAGAATCAGCCCCAGCATTTT. Full variable domain (rest looked up from reference TRBV5-1 and TRBJ1-5): KAGVTQTPRYLIKTRGQQVTLSCSPISGHRSVSWYQQTPGQGLQFLFEYFSETQRNKGNFPGRFSGRQFSNSRSEMNVSTLELGDSALYLCASSVGAGENQPQHFGDGTRLSIL.

The chain recombines TRBV27 with TRBJ2-2, with D possibly being TRBD2 (6 bases). Trimming removed 8 bases from V and 1 base from J, with 11 bases in between. The CDR3 length is 14 residues. Germline assignment: CDR1 MNHEY and CDR2 SMNVEV (reference sequence). CDR3 nucleotide sequence: TGTGCCAGCTCGGGACTGGGGAACACCGGGGAGCTGTTTTTT. It yields the protein CASSGLGNTGELFF.

This clone was recorded once. This chain uses TRBV5-1 with TRBJ2-1; 9 nucleotides match TRBD2. This CDR3 is built from 16 residues. The junction had 8 bases not matched to a gene; V was cut back by 2 bases and J by 5 bases. The germline V gene encodes CDR1 SGHRS and CDR2 YFSETQ. The CDR3 DNA reads TGCGCCAGCAGCTTCAAAGTAGCGGGAGTTCACAATGAGCAGTTCTTC. Its translation: CASSFKVAGVHNEQFF.

The chain has TRBV7-3 and TRBJ2-2; unclear D gene. Germline assignment: CDR1 SGHTA and CDR2 FQGTGA. The CDR3 is 12 residues long. The V end lost 4 bases, the J end lost 4 bases, and 4 bases lay between the germline ends. CDR3 coding DNA: TGTGCCAGCAGCTCATTCACCGGGGAGCTGTTTTTT. Translating gives CASSSFTGELFF.

V usage is TRBV6-6 and J usage is TRBJ2-1, with 7 bases matching TRBD2. Germline V gene data show CDR1 as MNHNY and CDR2 as SVGAGI (reference sequence). This CDR3 has 17 residues. V lost 5 bases, J lost 4 bases, and 14 bases stayed unmatched. The CDR3: CASSPLRGGRNYNEQFF. The CDR3, as DNA: TGTGCCAGCAGTCCACTCCGGGGAGGGCGTAATTACAATGAGCAGTTCTTC.

V is TRBV11-3 and J is TRBJ2-1, with 7 bases identical to TRBD2. The length of the CDR3 is 15 residues. Germline CDR1 and CDR2: SGHNT and YENEEA. Trimming at V came to 1 base and at J to 8 bases, leaving 8 bases not matched to a gene. For the CDR3, the DNA is TGTGCCAGCAGCTTAGGGGGCGGGAGCGTCGATGAGCAGTTCTTC. It translates to CASSLGGGSVDEQFF.

The chain couples TRBV29-1 to TRBJ1-2; TRBD1 agrees at 9 bases. Germline V lookup: CDR1 SQVTM, CDR2 ANQGSEA. This CDR3 contains 14 residues. The ends lost 1 base at V and 8 bases at J; junction bases unmatched: 8. In nucleotides, the CDR3 is TGCAGCGTTGAAGCCCAGGACAGGGGAGGCGGCTACACCTTC. Its protein product is CSVEAQDRGGGYTF.

The chain has TRBV2 and TRBJ1-6, with 7 bases lining up with TRBD1. Losses at the gene ends were 4 bases for V and 1 base for J; bases not matched to a gene: 10. The CDR3 consists of 18 residues. Per the germline V gene, CDR1 is SNHLY and CDR2 is FYNNEI. The CDR3 DNA reads as TGTGCCAGCAGTGGGACAGGAATGAATCCGTCCTATAATTCACCCCTCCACTTT. Its translation: CASSGTGMNPSYNSPLHF.

Remarks on this clone: The same CDR3 is also encoded by other DNA sequences in this sample. The chain employs TRBV2 and TRBJ2-3, with 11 bases that match TRBD2. V was clipped by 6 bases and J by 1 base; unmatched bases: 3. Germline CDR1 SNHLY, CDR2 FYNNEI. This CDR3 spans 15 amino acids. The CDR3 DNA reads TGTGCCAGCAGCGAACTAGCGGGGGGCACAGATACGCAGTATTTT. Protein: CASSELAGGTDTQYF.

This clone is a singleton in its sample. V and J are TRBV14 and TRBJ2-7; a weak D match, TRBD2 (6 bases). The ends were cut back, 4 bases at V and 4 bases at J, with 14 bases in the middle. Germline values: CDR1 SGHDN, CDR2 FVKESK. The CDR3 is 14 amino acids. The CDR3 DNA reads as TGTGCCAGCAGCCCAGTGGAGGGGAGGTACGAGCAGTACTTC. Translation gives CASSPVEGRYEQYF.

The chain combines TRBV19 with TRBJ1-1, with D perhaps matching TRBD1 (5 bases). V dropped 6 bases and J dropped 6 bases, with 11 bases sitting between them. The CDR3 has 12 amino acids. Germline CDR1 and CDR2: LNHDA and SQIVND (reference sequence). CDR3 in amino acids: CASSRGVSEAFF. The CDR3 DNA follows: TGTGCCAGTAGCCGGGGGGTTTCTGAAGCTTTCTTT.

This clone was found once. The J gene is TRBJ2-7, the V gene TRBV10-3; TRBD2 agrees at 8 bases. CDR3 length: 15 residues. With 0 bases clipped from V and 3 bases from J, the junction kept 4 bases outside the gene matches. The germline V gene encodes CDR1 ENHRY and CDR2 SYGVKD. Written as DNA, the CDR3 is TGTGCCATCAGTGAGTCTGGTCTAGCGGGCTACGAGCAGTACTTC. This translates into CAISESGLAGYEQYF.